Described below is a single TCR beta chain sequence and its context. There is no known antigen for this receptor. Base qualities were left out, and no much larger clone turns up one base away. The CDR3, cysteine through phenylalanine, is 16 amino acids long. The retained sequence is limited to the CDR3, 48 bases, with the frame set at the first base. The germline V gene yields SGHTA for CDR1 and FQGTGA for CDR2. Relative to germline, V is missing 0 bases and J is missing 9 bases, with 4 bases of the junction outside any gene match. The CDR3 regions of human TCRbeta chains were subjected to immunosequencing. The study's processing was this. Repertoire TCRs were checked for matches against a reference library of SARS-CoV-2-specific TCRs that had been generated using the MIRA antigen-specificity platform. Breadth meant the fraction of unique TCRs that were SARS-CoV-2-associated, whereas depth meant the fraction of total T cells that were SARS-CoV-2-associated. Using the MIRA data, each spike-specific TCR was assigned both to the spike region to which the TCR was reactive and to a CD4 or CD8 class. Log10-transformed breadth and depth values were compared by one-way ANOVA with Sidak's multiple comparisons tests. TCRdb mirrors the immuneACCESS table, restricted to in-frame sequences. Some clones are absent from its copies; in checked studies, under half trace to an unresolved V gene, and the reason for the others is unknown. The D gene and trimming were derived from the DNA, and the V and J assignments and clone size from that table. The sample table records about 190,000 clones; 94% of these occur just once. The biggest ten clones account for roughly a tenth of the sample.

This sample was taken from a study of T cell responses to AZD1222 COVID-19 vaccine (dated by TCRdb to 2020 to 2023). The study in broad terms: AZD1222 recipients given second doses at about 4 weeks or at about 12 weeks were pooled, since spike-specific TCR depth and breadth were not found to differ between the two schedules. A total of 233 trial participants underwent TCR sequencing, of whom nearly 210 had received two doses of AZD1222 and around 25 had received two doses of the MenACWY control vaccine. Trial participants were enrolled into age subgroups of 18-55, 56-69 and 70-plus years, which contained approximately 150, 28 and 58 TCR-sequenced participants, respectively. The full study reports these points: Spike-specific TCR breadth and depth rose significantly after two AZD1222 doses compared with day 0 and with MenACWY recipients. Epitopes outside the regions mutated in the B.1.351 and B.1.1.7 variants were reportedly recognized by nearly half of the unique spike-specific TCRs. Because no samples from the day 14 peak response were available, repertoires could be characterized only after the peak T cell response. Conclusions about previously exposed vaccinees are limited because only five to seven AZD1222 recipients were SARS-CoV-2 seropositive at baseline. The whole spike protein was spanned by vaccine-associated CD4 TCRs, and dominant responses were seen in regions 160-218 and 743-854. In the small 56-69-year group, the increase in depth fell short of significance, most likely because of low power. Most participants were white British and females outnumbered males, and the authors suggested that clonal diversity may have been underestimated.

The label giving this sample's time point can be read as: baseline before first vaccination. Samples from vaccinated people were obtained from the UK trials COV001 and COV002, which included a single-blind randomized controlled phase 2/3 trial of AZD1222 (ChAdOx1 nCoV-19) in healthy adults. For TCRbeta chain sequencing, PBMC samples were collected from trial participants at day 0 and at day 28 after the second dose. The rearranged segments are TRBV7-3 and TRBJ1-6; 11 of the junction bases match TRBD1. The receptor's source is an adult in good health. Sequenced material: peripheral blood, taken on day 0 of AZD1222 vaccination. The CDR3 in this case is CASSLTGQGAFSPLHF. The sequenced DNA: TGTGCCAGCAGCTTAACCGGACAGGGGGCTTTTTCACCCCTCCACTTT.